These 16 T cell receptor beta chains originate from one sample sequenced in a study of shared clonotypes between healthy human individuals. Sequencing used immunoSEQ multiplex PCR; TCRdb keeps in-frame clones, though not all of them. Among approximately 640,000 clones listed, roughly 70% were seen once. The sequencing sample was made of memory CD4+ T cells sorted from blood. Subset specified: CD45RA-negative fraction. All receptors come from a woman in her 30s in good health.

The V call is TRBV28, the J call TRBJ1-1; possibly TRBD1 for D (5 bases). V gave up 2 bases and J gave up 4 bases, with 14 bases separating them. Germline CDR1 and CDR2: MDHEN and SYDVKM. The CDR3 is 15 residues long. The CDR3 DNA is TGTGCCAGCAGTTTAGTGGGCCGTGGGGGCACTGAAGCTTTCTTT. Encoded protein: CASSLVGRGGTEAFF.

The rearrangement uses TRBV28 and TRBJ2-7; TRBD2 aligns across 11 bases. CDR3 length equals 15 residues. Trimming took 6 bases from V and 4 from J; bases not matched to a gene: 8. Germline V gene sequence: CDR1 MDHEN, CDR2 SYDVKM. CDR3 sequence: CASRTTSGRGYEQYF. The CDR3 DNA is TGTGCCAGCAGGACTACTAGCGGGAGAGGGTACGAGCAGTACTTC.

V usage is TRBV9 and J usage is TRBJ1-1; the D gene is possibly TRBD1 (5 bases). Trimming removed 0 bases from V and 0 bases from J, with 6 bases in between. The length of the CDR3 is 14 residues. Germline V lookup: CDR1 SGDLS, CDR2 YYNGEE. The CDR3 loop reads CASSVEGMNTEAFF. The CDR3, as DNA: TGTGCCAGCAGCGTAGAGGGGATGAACACTGAAGCTTTCTTT.

The genes are TRBV7-8 and TRBJ1-5, with 9 bases identical to TRBD1. The trim removed 4 bases at V and 7 bases at J, leaving 5 bases unmatched. The CDR3 contains 14 residues. CDR1 is SGHVS, CDR2 FQNEAQ, per germline. CDR3 DNA sequence: TGTGCCAGCAGCTCAACAGGGGGCGAGCAGCCCCAGCATTTT. It codes for CASSSTGGEQPQHF.

The gene calls are TRBV28 and TRBJ2-7, with D possibly TRBD1 on 6 matching bases. V was pared by 2 bases and J by 5 bases, with 10 bases between. Germline V gene sequence: CDR1 MDHEN, CDR2 SYDVKM. The CDR3 runs to 13 residues. CDR3 residues: CASSLVGQHEQYF. The DNA for the CDR3 is TGTGCCAGCAGTTTAGTCGGACAGCACGAGCAGTACTTC.

The CDR3 bases are TGTGCCAGCAGTCAAATGTCCAGTAGCCCCTACAATGAGCAGTTCTTC. Amino acids: CASSQMSSSPYNEQFF. The chain links TRBV11-3 to TRBJ2-1; D gene unclear. Germline assignment: CDR1 SGHNT and CDR2 YENEEA. CDR3 length: 16 residues. V lost 6 bases and J lost 2, with 17 bases in between.

This clone appeared a few times. The chain joins TRBV2 to TRBJ2-7; maybe TRBD2 (6 bases). Germline V gene data show CDR1 as SNHLY and CDR2 as FYNNEI. Trimming took 3 bases from V and 1 from J, leaving 10 bases between them. The CDR3 has 14 residues. CDR3 nucleotide sequence: TGTGCCAGCAGTGATGGCGGGGAATCCTACGAGCAGTACTTC. It translates to CASSDGGESYEQYF. The full variable domain, with the rest looked up from reference TRBV2 and TRBJ2-7, is EPEVTQTPSHQVTQMGQEVILRCVPISNHLYFYWYRQILGQKVEFLVSFYNNEISEKSEIFDDQFSVERPDGSNFTLKIRSTKLEDSAMYFCASSDGGESYEQYFGPGTRLTVT.

V is TRBV5-1 and J is TRBJ1-5; a possible D gene is TRBD1 (6 bases). Germline values: CDR1 SGHRS, CDR2 YFSETQ. The CDR3 totals 15 residues. Between the trimmed V and J ends, which lost 3 bases and 2 bases, there was a span of 12 bases. CDR3 protein: CASSWRTDRNQPQHF. The CDR3, as DNA: TGCGCCAGCAGCTGGAGGACAGACCGCAATCAGCCCCAGCATTTT.

For the CDR3, the DNA is TGTGCCTGGACCAGAAATATGTGGGTTCACGAGCAGTACTTC. Translated, it gives CAWTRNMWVHEQYF. This rearrangement joins TRBV30 to TRBJ2-5, with D unclear. The DNA end lines up better with TRBJ2-7; the J call may be wrong. Germline V gene lookup returns CDR1 GTSNPN and CDR2 SVGIG (reference sequence). The CDR3 has 14 amino acids.

The chain has TRBV28 and TRBJ2-7; unclear D gene. Trimming stripped 4 bases from V and 2 bases from J, with 21 bases between. This CDR3 has 17 residues. The germline gives CDR1 MDHEN, CDR2 SYDVKM. The CDR3 nucleotides read TGTGCCAGCAGTTCTACCCCAGTGTCAAGCAAAGCCTACGAGCAGTACTTC. It specifies CASSSTPVSSKAYEQYF. The full variable domain, its missing parts supplied by reference TRBV28 and TRBJ2-7, is DVKVTQSSRYLVKRTGEKVFLECVQDMDHENMFWYRQDPGLGLRLIYFSYDVKMKEKGDIPEGYSVSREKKERFSLILESASTNQTSMYLCASSSTPVSSKAYEQYFGPGTRLTVT.

The chain recombines TRBV19 with TRBJ2-1; 8 nucleotides match TRBD1. J gave up 5 bases and V 6 bases, and 9 bases lay outside the gene matches. Germline lookup yields CDR1 LNHDA and CDR2 SQIVND (reference sequence). This CDR3 region has 15 residues. CDR3 sequence: CASSVQGGLDNEQFF. Here the CDR3 DNA reads TGTGCCAGTAGCGTACAGGGGGGTTTGGACAATGAGCAGTTCTTC.

This clone was observed once. V and J are TRBV7-2 and TRBJ2-5; D not certain. Looked up from germline, CDR1 is SGHTA and CDR2 is FQGNSA. Trimming pared 5 bases from V and 7 bases from J, leaving 8 bases between. The length of the CDR3 is 11 residues. The CDR3 here is CASSPSATQYF. CDR3 nucleotide sequence: TGTGCCAGCAGCCCCTCTGCGACCCAGTACTTC.

In this sample, this clone turned up a few times. This chain uses TRBV2 with TRBJ2-1; no reliable D call. Germline V gene data show CDR1 as SNHLY and CDR2 as FYNNEI. CDR3 size: 13 residues. The ends were cut back, 2 bases at V and 6 bases at J, with 8 bases in the middle. The CDR3 spells CASSERTPNEQFF. The CDR3 region has the DNA TGTGCCAGCAGTGAAAGAACTCCCAATGAGCAGTTCTTC.

The chain joins TRBV21-1 to TRBJ1-1; the table calls TRBD1, which could not be checked here. TRBV21-1 counts as a pseudogene. There are 14 residues in the CDR3. The CDR3 is CASSGEQGNTEAFF. CDR3 DNA sequence: TGTGCCAGCAGCGGGGAACAGGGGAACACTGAAGCTTTCTTT.

A few counts support this clone. This chain links TRBV19 with TRBJ1-5; D may be TRBD1 (5 bases). Germline CDR1 reads LNHDA; CDR2 reads SQIVND (reference sequence). Trimming removed 1 base at V and 3 bases at J, with 13 bases between. The CDR3 length is 16 residues. This CDR3 reads CASSIGQPQNNQPQHF. CDR3 nucleotides: TGTGCCAGTAGTATAGGACAGCCCCAAAACAATCAGCCCCAGCATTTT. The complete variable domain, with remaining parts taken from reference TRBV19 and TRBJ1-5, reads DGGITQSPKYLFRKEGQNVTLSCEQNLNHDAMYWYRQDPGQGLRLIYYSQIVNDFQKGDIAEGYSVSREKKESFPLTVTSAQKNPTAFYLCASSIGQPQNNQPQHFGDGTRLSIL.

The chain couples TRBV10-3 to TRBJ2-2; D is perhaps TRBD2 (5 bases). The CDR3 extends over 16 amino acids. The V end was cut by 4 bases, the J end by 2 bases, with 14 bases between. Germline values: CDR1 ENHRY, CDR2 SYGVKD. This chain's CDR3 is CAISAPPGINTGELFF. CDR3 in DNA: TGTGCCATCAGTGCCCCCCCCGGGATCAACACCGGGGAGCTGTTTTTT.